This T cell receptor (beta chain) was observed in a study of blood T cell repertoires in COVID-19. Study background: Donors in the United States, Italy and Spain gave samples during acute or convalescent COVID-19. The cDNA or gDNA used as material had been derived from T cells, B-cell-depleted T cells, or PBMCs.

The CDR3 loop spans 14 amino acids. Study processing details: Reference gene primer amplification gave nucleated cell count estimates. The protocol was immunoSEQ multiplex PCR, while the TCRdb copy is restricted to in-frame clones and leaves out a portion. Clonal size and the V and J genes are those of that table, whereas D and trimming came from the DNA. The sample records about 230,000 clones, roughly 83% being singletons. This chain joins TRBV1 and TRBJ2-4; the tabulated D call, TRBD1, remains unverified against the DNA. TRBV1 is an annotated pseudogene. The sample was peripheral blood. The TCR was taken from a woman between 50 and 59 years old with acute or convalescent COVID-19. CDR3 nucleotide sequence: TGCACCAGCAGCCACGTGGACATAGTAGAGATTCAGTACTTC. Its protein product is CTSSHVDIVEIQYF.